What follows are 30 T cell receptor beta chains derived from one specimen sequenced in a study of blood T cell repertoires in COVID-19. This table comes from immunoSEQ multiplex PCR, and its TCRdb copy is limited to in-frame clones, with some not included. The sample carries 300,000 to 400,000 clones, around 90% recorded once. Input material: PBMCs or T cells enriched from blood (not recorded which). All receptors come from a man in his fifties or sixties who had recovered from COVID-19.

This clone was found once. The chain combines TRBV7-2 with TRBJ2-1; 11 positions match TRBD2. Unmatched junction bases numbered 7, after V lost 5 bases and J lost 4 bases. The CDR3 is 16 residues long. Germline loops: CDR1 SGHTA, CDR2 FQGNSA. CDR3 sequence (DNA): TGTGCCAGCAGCCTAAGGGGACTAGCGGCATACAATGAGCAGTTCTTC. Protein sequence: CASSLRGLAAYNEQFF.

For the CDR3, the DNA is TGTGCCAGCAGTTACTCGGATCGGCTAGCGGGAGGGGGCTACGAGCAGTACTTC. As protein: CASSYSDRLAGGGYEQYF. This chain links TRBV6-2 or TRBV6-3 with TRBJ2-7; 12 bases match TRBD2. The ends lost 0 bases at V and 3 bases at J; junction bases unmatched: 9. The CDR3 length is 18 residues. The germline gives CDR1 MNHEY, CDR2 SVGEGT.

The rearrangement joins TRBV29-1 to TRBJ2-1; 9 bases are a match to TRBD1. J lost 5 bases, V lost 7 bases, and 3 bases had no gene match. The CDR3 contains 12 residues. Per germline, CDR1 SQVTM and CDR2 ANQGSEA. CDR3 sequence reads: CSGRTGDNEQFF. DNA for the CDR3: TGCAGCGGCCGGACAGGGGACAATGAGCAGTTCTTC.

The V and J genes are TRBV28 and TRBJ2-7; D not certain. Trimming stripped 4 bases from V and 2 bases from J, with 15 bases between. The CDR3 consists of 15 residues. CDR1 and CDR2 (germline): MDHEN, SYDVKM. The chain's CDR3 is CASSSPHGNPYEQYF. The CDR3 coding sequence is TGTGCCAGCAGTTCTCCTCATGGCAACCCCTACGAGCAGTACTTC.

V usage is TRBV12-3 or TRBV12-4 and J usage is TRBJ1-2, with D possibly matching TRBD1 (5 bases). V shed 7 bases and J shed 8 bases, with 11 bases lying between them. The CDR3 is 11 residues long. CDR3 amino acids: CASTLGGGYTF. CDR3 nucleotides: TGTGCCAGCACCCTGGGGGGGGGCTACACCTTC.

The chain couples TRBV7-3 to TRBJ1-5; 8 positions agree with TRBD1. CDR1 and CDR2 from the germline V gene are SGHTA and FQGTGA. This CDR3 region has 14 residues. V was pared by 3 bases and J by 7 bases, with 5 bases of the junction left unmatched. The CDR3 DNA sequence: TGTGCCAGCAGCTTCGACAGGGGAGGACAGCCCCAGCATTTT. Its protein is CASSFDRGGQPQHF.

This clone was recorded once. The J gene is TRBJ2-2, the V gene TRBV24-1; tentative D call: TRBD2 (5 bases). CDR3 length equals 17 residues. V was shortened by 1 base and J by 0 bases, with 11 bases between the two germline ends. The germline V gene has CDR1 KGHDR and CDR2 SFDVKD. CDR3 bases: TGTGCCACCAGTGATTTTAGGAGGAACGCGAACACCGGGGAGCTGTTTTTT. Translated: CATSDFRRNANTGELFF.

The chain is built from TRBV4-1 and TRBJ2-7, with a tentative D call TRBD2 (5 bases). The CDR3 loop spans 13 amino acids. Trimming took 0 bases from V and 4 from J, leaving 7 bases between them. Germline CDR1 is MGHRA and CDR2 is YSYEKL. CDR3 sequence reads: CASSQDRGYEQYF. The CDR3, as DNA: TGCGCCAGCAGCCAAGATCGAGGGTACGAGCAGTACTTC.

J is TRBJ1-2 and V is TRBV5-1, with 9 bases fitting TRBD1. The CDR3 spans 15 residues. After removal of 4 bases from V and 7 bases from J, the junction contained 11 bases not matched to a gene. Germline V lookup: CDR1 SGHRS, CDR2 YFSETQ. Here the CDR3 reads CASSEGQGVNSGYTF. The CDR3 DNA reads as TGCGCCAGCAGCGAGGGACAGGGTGTGAATTCTGGCTACACCTTC.

The CDR3 protein is CASSQDSGEGSPLHF. The CDR3 nucleotides read TGCGCCAGCAGCCAGGACTCCGGAGAGGGCTCACCCCTCCACTTT. J is TRBJ1-6 and V is TRBV4-3; no clear D gene. Germline V CDR1 and CDR2: LGHNA, YSLEER. V dropped 3 bases and J dropped 10 bases, with 16 bases sitting between them. The CDR3 covers 15 residues.

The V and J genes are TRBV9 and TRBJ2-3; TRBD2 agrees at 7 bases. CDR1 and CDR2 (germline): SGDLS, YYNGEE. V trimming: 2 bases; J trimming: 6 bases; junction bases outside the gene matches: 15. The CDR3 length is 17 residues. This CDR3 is CASSVGSWGGNVDTQYF. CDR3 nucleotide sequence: TGTGCCAGCAGCGTTGGGTCATGGGGAGGGAATGTGGATACGCAGTATTTT.

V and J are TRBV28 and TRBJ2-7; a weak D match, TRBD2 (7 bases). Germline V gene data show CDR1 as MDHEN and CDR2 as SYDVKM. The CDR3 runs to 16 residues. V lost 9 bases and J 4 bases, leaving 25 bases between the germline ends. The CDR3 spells CASKGGGRGGWYEQYF. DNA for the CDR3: TGTGCCAGTAAGGGGGGCGGGAGAGGAGGCTGGTACGAGCAGTACTTC.

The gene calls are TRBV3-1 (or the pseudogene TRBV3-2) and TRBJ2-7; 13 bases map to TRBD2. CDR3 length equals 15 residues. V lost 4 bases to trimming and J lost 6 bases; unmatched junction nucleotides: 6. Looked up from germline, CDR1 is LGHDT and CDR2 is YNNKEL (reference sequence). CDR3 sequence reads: CASSLRLAGGPEQYF. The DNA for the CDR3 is TGTGCCAGCAGCCTTAGACTAGCGGGAGGACCCGAGCAGTACTTC.

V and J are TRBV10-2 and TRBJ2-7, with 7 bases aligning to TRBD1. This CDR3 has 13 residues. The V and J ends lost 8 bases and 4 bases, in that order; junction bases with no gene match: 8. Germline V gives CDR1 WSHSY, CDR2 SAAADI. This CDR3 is CASERGQGYEQYF. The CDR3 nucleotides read TGCGCCAGCGAAAGGGGGCAGGGGTACGAGCAGTACTTC.

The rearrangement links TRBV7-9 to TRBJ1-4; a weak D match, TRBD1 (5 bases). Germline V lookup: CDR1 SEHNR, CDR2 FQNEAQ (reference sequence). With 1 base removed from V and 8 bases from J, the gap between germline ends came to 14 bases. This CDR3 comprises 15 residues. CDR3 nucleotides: TGTGCCAGCAGCTTAGTAGGGGTCGCAGGGGAAAAACTGTTTTTT. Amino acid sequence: CASSLVGVAGEKLFF.

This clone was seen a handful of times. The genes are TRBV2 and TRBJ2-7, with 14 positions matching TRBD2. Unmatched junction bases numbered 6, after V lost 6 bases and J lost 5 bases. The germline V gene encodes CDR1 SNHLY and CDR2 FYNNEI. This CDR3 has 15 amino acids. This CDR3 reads CASSRLAGGPHEQYF. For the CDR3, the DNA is TGTGCCAGCAGCAGACTAGCGGGAGGGCCCCACGAGCAGTACTTC.

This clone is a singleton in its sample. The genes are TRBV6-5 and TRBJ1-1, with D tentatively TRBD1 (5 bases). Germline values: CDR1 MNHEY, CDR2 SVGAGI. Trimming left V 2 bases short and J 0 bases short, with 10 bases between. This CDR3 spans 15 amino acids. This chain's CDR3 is CASSYEATVNTEAFF. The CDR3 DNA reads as TGTGCCAGCAGTTACGAAGCGACAGTGAACACTGAAGCTTTCTTT.

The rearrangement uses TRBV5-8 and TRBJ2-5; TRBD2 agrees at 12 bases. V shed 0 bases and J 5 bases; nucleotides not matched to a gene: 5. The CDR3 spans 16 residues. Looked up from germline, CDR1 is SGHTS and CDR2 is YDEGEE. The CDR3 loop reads CASSLGLAGVEETQYF. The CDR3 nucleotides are TGTGCCAGCAGCTTGGGACTAGCGGGAGTCGAGGAGACCCAGTACTTC. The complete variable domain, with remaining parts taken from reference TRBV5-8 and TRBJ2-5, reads EAGVTQSPTHLIKTRGQQATLRCSPISGHTSVYWYQQALGLGLQFLLWYDEGEERNRGNFPPRFSGRQFPNYSSELNVNALELEDSALYLCASSLGLAGVEETQYFGPGTRLLVL.

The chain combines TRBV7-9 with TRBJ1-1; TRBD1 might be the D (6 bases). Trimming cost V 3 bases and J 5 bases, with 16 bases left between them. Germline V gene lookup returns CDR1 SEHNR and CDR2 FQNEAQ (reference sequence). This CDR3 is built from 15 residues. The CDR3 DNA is TGTGCCAGCAGCTTTGAGGGGGGGCTTGGAACTGAAGCTTTCTTT. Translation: CASSFEGGLGTEAFF.

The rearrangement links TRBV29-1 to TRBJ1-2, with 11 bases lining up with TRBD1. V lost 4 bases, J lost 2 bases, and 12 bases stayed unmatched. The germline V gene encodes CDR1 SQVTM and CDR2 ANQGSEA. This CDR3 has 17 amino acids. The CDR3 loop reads CSVVVRGGTGGNYGYTF. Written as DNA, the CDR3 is TGCAGCGTTGTAGTTCGCGGTGGGACAGGGGGAAACTATGGCTACACCTTC.

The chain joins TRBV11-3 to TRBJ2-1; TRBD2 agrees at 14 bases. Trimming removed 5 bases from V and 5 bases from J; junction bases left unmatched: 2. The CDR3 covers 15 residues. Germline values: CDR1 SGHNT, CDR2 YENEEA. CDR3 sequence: CASSGGLAGDNEQFF. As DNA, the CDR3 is TGTGCCAGCAGCGGGGGACTAGCGGGAGACAATGAGCAGTTCTTC.

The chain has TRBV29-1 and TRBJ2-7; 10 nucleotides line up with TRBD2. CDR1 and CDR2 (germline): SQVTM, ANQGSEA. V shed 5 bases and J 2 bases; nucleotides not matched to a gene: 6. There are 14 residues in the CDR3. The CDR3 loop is CSVSTSGVAYEQYF. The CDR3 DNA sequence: TGCAGCGTTAGTACTAGCGGGGTAGCCTACGAGCAGTACTTC.

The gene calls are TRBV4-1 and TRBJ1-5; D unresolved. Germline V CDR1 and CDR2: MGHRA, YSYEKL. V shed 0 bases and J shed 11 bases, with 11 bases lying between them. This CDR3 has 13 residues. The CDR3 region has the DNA TGCGCCAGCAGCCAAGACGGGGTTCGGTCCCAGCATTTT. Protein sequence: CASSQDGVRSQHF.

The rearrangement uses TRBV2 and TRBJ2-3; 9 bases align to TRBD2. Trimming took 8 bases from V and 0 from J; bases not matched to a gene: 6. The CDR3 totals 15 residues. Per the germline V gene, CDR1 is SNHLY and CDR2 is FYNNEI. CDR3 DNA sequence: TGTGCCAGCGCGGCTAGCGGGGTTAGCACAGATACGCAGTATTTT. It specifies CASAASGVSTDTQYF. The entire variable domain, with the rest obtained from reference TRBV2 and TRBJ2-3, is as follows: EPEVTQTPSHQVTQMGQEVILRCVPISNHLYFYWYRQILGQKVEFLVSFYNNEISEKSEIFDDQFSVERPDGSNFTLKIRSTKLEDSAMYFCASAASGVSTDTQYFGPGTRLTVL.

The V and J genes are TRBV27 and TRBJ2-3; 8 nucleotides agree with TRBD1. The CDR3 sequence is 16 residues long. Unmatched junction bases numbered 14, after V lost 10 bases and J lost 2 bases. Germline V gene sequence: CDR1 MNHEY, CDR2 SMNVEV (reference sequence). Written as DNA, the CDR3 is TGTGCCACGGGTGGGACAGGCTCTTTGTCCACAGATACGCAGTATTTT. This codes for CATGGTGSLSTDTQYF.

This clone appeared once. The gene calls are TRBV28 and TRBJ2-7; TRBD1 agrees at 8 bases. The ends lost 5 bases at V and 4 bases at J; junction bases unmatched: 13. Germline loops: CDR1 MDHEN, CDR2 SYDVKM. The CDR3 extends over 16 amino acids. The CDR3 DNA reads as TGTGCCAGCAGTCCTTATACGGGTGACAGGGGTTACGAGCAGTACTTC. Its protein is CASSPYTGDRGYEQYF.

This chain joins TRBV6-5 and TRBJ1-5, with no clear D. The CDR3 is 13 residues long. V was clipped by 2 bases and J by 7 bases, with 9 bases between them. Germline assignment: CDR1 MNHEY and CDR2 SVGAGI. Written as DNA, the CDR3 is TGTGCCAGCAGTTACCTCTCCGGGCAGCCCCAGCATTTT. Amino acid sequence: CASSYLSGQPQHF.

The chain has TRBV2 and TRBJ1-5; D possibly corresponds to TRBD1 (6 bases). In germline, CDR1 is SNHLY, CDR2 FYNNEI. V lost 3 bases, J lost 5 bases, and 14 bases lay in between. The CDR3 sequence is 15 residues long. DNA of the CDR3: TGTGCCAGCAGTGAGGGGCAGGGGAGTCATCAGCCCCAGCATTTT. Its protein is CASSEGQGSHQPQHF.

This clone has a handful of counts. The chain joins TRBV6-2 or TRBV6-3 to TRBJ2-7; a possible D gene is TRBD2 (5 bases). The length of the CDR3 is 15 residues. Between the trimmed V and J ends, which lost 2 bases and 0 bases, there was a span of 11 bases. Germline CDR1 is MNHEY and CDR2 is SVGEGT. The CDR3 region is CASSYKRSSSYEQYF. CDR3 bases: TGTGCCAGCAGTTACAAGCGGTCGTCCTCCTACGAGCAGTACTTC.

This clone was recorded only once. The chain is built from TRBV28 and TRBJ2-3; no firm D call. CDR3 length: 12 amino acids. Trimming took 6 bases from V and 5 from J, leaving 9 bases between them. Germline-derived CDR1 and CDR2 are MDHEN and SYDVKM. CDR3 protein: CASRAERDTQYF. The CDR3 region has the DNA TGTGCCAGCAGGGCGGAGAGAGATACGCAGTATTTT.